These 21 T cell receptor beta chains were all obtained from the same sample, sequenced in a study of blood T cell repertoires in COVID-19. Only in-frame clones appear in the TCRdb table, and some are missing; sequencing was by immunoSEQ multiplex PCR. This sample has about 210,000 clones, with roughly 90% found just once. Sequencing was done on a sample of PBMCs or T cells enriched from blood (not recorded which). All receptors come from a young woman who had been exposed to COVID-19.

This chain links TRBV18 with TRBJ1-2; 9 nucleotides match TRBD1. J gave up 7 bases and V 3 bases, and 12 bases lay outside the gene matches. Germline V gene data show CDR1 as KGHSH and CDR2 as LQKENI. The CDR3 covers 16 residues. CDR3 bases: TGTGCCAGCTCACCCCCCGGACAGGGGTCGGCATTTGGCTACACCTTC. Translated: CASSPPGQGSAFGYTF.

In its sample, this clone was seen once. This chain uses TRBV11-2 with TRBJ1-6; D may be TRBD1 (5 bases). Germline V gives CDR1 SGHAT, CDR2 FQNNGV. Trimming took off 6 bases at V and 4 bases at J, with 19 bases between the two ends. The CDR3 loop spans 17 amino acids. CDR3 in DNA: TGTGCCAGCAGTTTACCTCCCGCGGGGGTTTATAATTCACCCCTCCACTTT. Translation gives CASSLPPAGVYNSPLHF.

The V call is TRBV7-9, the J call TRBJ2-3; 13 bases align to TRBD2. Germline V gene sequence: CDR1 SEHNR, CDR2 FQNEAQ (reference sequence). The CDR3 consists of 17 residues. The V and J ends lost 5 bases and 6 bases, in that order; junction bases with no gene match: 11. CDR3: CASSHRLAGGQGDTQYF. For the CDR3, the DNA is TGTGCCAGCAGCCACCGACTAGCGGGGGGACAAGGGGATACGCAGTATTTT.

The rearrangement links TRBV5-4 to TRBJ2-1; 8 positions match TRBD1. The CDR3 has 17 amino acids. With 4 bases clipped from V and 0 bases from J, the junction kept 9 bases outside the gene matches. Germline values: CDR1 SGHNT, CDR2 YYREEE (reference sequence). The CDR3 protein is CASSPPGQDRSYNEQFF. CDR3 bases: TGTGCCAGCAGCCCACCGGGACAGGACCGCTCCTACAATGAGCAGTTCTTC.

The genes are TRBV7-2 and TRBJ2-1; TRBD1 matches at 10 bases. This CDR3 spans 15 amino acids. Germline trimming cut 5 bases from V and 6 bases from J; bases unmatched to any gene: 7. Germline CDR1 is SGHTA and CDR2 is FQGNSA. This chain's CDR3 is CASSDGTGVRNEQFF. The CDR3 nucleotides read TGTGCCAGCAGCGACGGGACAGGGGTTCGCAATGAGCAGTTCTTC.

This clone was seen a single time. The chain links TRBV4-2 to TRBJ2-5, with a weak D call TRBD1 (6 bases). CDR1 is LGHNA, CDR2 YNFKEQ, per germline. This CDR3 contains 14 residues. The V end was cut by 3 bases, the J end by 1 base, with 9 bases between. DNA of the CDR3: TGTGCCAGCAGCCACAGGGGAGTCCAAGAGACCCAGTACTTC. This translates into CASSHRGVQETQYF.

The V call is TRBV9, the J call TRBJ2-1; D is unresolved. Trimming took off 0 bases at V and 7 bases at J, with 11 bases between the two ends. The CDR3 length is 14 residues. Germline V CDR1 and CDR2: SGDLS, YYNGEE. CDR3 sequence reads: CASSVVSSANEQFF. The DNA for the CDR3 is TGTGCCAGCAGCGTAGTATCTAGTGCGAATGAGCAGTTCTTC.

Note on this clone: A junction boundary mismatches the germline segment, possibly from a read error. This chain links TRBV6-5 with TRBJ1-6; a weak D match, TRBD1 (5 bases). Germline lookup yields CDR1 MNHEY and CDR2 SVGAGI. The CDR3 extends over 16 amino acids. The CDR3 sequence is CASRYFDSSYNSPLHF. The DNA of the CDR3 is TGTGCCAGCAGGTACTTCGACAGCTCCTATAATTCACCCCTCCACTTT.

J is TRBJ2-7 and V is TRBV2, with TRBD2 matching over 12 bases. The CDR3 is 14 residues long. The germline CDR1 and CDR2 sequences are SNHLY and FYNNEI. The V segment lost 4 bases and the J segment 6 bases; nucleotides outside the gene matches: 4. Written as DNA, the CDR3 is TGTGCCAGCAGTGGACTAGCGGGGGCGTTCGAGCAGTACTTC. Protein sequence: CASSGLAGAFEQYF.

The rearrangement joins TRBV30 to TRBJ1-5, with 8 nucleotides matching TRBD1. Trimming cost V 0 bases and J 6 bases; bases outside gene matches: 7. Looked up from germline, CDR1 is GTSNPN and CDR2 is SVGIG (reference sequence). This CDR3 spans 15 amino acids. The CDR3, as DNA: TGTGCCTGGAGTGTGCTCAGGGGGCCGGTTCAGCCCCAGCATTTT. Translation: CAWSVLRGPVQPQHF. Full variable domain (remainder filled in from reference TRBV30 and TRBJ1-5): SQTIHQWPATLVQPVGSPLSLECTVEGTSNPNLYWYRQAAGRGLQLLFYSVGIGQISSEVPQNLSASRPQDRQFILSSKKLLLSDSGFYLCAWSVLRGPVQPQHFGDGTRLSIL.

This sequence joins TRBV19 and TRBJ1-4; the D is unclear. The germline V gene encodes CDR1 LNHDA and CDR2 SQIVND (reference sequence). The V end was cut by 7 bases, the J end by 5 bases, with 11 bases between. This CDR3 region has 13 residues. The CDR3 sequence: CASKRATNEKLFF. The CDR3 nucleotides read TGTGCCAGTAAGAGGGCGACCAATGAAAAACTGTTTTTT.

The V gene is TRBV2, the J gene TRBJ1-2; D perhaps matches TRBD1 (5 bases). The CDR3 has 14 amino acids. Trimming cost V 0 bases and J 8 bases, with 13 bases left between them. Germline CDR1 is SNHLY and CDR2 is FYNNEI. Written as DNA, the CDR3 is TGTGCCAGCAGTGAAGCTTGGGCAGGGCAGGGCTACACCTTC. Its protein is CASSEAWAGQGYTF.

The chain combines TRBV10-2 with TRBJ1-2, with a weak D call TRBD1 (6 bases). Trimming took off 2 bases at V and 4 bases at J, with 11 bases between the two ends. The germline gives CDR1 WSHSY, CDR2 SAAADI. CDR3 length equals 14 residues. CDR3 nucleotide sequence: TGCGCCAGCAGTGAGATAAGGGACATCTATGGCTACACCTTC. As protein: CASSEIRDIYGYTF.

The genes are TRBV3-1 (or the pseudogene TRBV3-2) and TRBJ1-6; D is unresolved. The V gene's germline CDR1 is LGHDT and CDR2 YNNKEL (reference sequence). V lost 7 bases to trimming and J lost 9 bases, with 10 bases between them. The CDR3 is 12 residues long. CDR3 residues: CASTEGSSPLHF. The DNA for the CDR3 is TGTGCCAGCACGGAAGGGAGTTCACCCCTCCACTTT.

The chain joins TRBV28 to TRBJ1-1; 7 nucleotides line up with TRBD1. CDR3 length: 15 amino acids. Looked up from germline, CDR1 is MDHEN and CDR2 is SYDVKM. V gave up 7 bases and J gave up 3 bases; unmatched junction bases: 11. The CDR3 nucleotides read TGTGCCAGCACCCAGGGGGAAGCCGGGGACACTGAAGCTTTCTTT. Amino acids: CASTQGEAGDTEAFF.

CDR3 protein: CASSLGQGVAEAFF. The CDR3 nucleotides read TGTGCCAGCAGTTTGGGACAGGGAGTGGCGGAAGCTTTCTTT. J is TRBJ1-1 and V is TRBV28, with TRBD1 matching 9 bases. The CDR3 is made up of 14 amino acids. V dropped 3 bases and J dropped 8; count of bases not matched to a gene: 7. The germline V gene has CDR1 MDHEN and CDR2 SYDVKM.

The V call is TRBV7-3, the J call TRBJ1-1; 8 nucleotides line up with TRBD1. In germline, CDR1 is SGHTA, CDR2 FQGTGA. Germline trimming cut 4 bases from V and 8 bases from J; bases unmatched to any gene: 12. The CDR3 totals 15 residues. As DNA, the CDR3 is TGTGCCAGCAGCTGGACAGGGCCGCTGTACATGGAAGCTTTCTTT. Amino acid sequence: CASSWTGPLYMEAFF.

The chain combines TRBV7-8 with TRBJ2-3, with 8 bases fitting TRBD2. The CDR3 loop spans 16 amino acids. Germline assignment: CDR1 SGHVS and CDR2 FQNEAQ. The V and J ends lost 1 base and 2 bases, in that order; junction bases with no gene match: 5. CDR3 residues: CASSLGTSGATDTQYF. DNA of the CDR3: TGTGCCAGCAGCTTAGGTACTAGCGGCGCCACAGATACGCAGTATTTT.

V and J are TRBV7-6 and TRBJ2-6, with D maybe TRBD2 (5 bases). The V gene lost 5 bases and the J gene lost 0 bases, with 17 bases spanning the gap. The CDR3 sequence is 18 residues long. The germline V gene encodes CDR1 SGHVS and CDR2 FNYEAQ. CDR3 DNA: TGTGCCAGCAGCCCCCTCGGGGTCCCCGCCTCTGGGGCCAACGTCCTGACTTTC. Translated, it gives CASSPLGVPASGANVLTF.

This chain connects TRBV29-1 to TRBJ1-4, with 7 bases identical to TRBD1. The germline CDR1 and CDR2 sequences are SQVTM and ANQGSEA. Trimming removed 5 bases from V and 4 bases from J; junction bases left unmatched: 7. CDR3 length: 14 amino acids. CDR3 coding DNA: TGCAGCGTTCTCCACCGGGACAGTAATGAAAAACTGTTTTTT. Protein: CSVLHRDSNEKLFF.

The rearrangement links TRBV11-1 to TRBJ1-1, with D tentatively TRBD1 (6 bases). This CDR3 region has 14 residues. Germline V gene sequence: CDR1 SGHAT, CDR2 FQDESV (reference sequence). Trimming stripped 1 base from V and 4 bases from J, with 10 bases between. CDR3 DNA sequence: TGTGCCAGCAGCTTAGTGTCGACAGGCACTGAAGCTTTCTTT. Translating it yields CASSLVSTGTEAFF.